This T cell receptor beta chain was documented in a study of blood T cell repertoires in COVID-19. Across the study: The samples span acute and convalescent COVID-19 from the United States, Italy and Spain.

The trim removed 9 bases at V and 5 bases at J, leaving 7 bases unmatched. The CDR3 extends over 14 amino acids. CDR1 is LNHDA and CDR2 is SQIVND in the germline V gene (reference sequence). How the authors handled the data: Reference gene primer amplification gave estimated nucleated cell counts. TCRdb's copy holds only in-frame clones and misses some; the assay was immunoSEQ multiplex PCR. That table gives V, J and clone size, and the DNA gave D and trimming. In the table there are tens of thousands of clones, roughly 89% of which are singletons. Specimen: peripheral blood. V gene TRBV19 combines with J gene TRBJ2-2; the match to TRBD1 covers 9 bases. The origin of this receptor is a man between 50 and 59 years old with active or convalescent COVID-19. CDR3 region: CASQGQGYTGELFF. CDR3 DNA: TGTGCCAGCCAGGGACAGGGATATACCGGGGAGCTGTTTTTT.